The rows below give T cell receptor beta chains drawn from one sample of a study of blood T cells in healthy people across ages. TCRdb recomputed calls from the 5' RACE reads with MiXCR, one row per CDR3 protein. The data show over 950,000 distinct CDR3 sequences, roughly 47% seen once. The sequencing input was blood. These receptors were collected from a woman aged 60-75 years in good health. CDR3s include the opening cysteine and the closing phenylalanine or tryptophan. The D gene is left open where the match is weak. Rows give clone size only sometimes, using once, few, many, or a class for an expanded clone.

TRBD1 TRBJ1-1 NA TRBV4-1 CASSHKNRGSTEAFF TGCGCCAGCAGCCACAAGAACAGGGGGAGCACTGAAGCTTTCTTT
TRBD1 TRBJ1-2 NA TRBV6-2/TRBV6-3 CASRRTGVYGYTF TGTGCCAGCAGACGGACAGGGGTCTATGGCTACACCTTC
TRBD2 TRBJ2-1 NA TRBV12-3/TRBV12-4 CASTGWLADGNEQFF TGTGCCAGCACCGGGTGGCTAGCGGACGGTAATGAGCAGTTCTTC
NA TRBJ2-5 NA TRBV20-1 CSALTRIQETQYF TGCAGTGCCCTTACCCGGATCCAAGAGACCCAGTACTTC
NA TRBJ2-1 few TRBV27 CASSLGGQQHYNEQFF TGTGCCAGCAGTTTAGGGGGACAACAACATTACAATGAGCAGTTCTTC
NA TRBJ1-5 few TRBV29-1 CSVRGAGWNQPQHF TGCAGCGTGAGAGGCGCAGGGTGGAACCAGCCCCAGCATTTT
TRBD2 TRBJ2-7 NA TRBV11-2 CASSLFPTLSLAGEYEQYF TGTGCCAGCAGCTTATTTCCGACCTTAAGCCTAGCGGGGGAATACGAGCAGTACTTC
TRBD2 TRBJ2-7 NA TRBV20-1 CSARELTSGADNEQYF TGCAGTGCTAGAGAGTTGACTAGCGGAGCCGACAATGAGCAGTACTTC
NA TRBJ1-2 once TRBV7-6 CASSLAPWQGGGFYGYTF TGTGCCAGCAGCTTAGCACCCTGGCAGGGAGGTGGTTTTTATGGCTACACCTTC
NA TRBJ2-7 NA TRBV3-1 CASSHAGQWNYEQYF TGTGCCAGCAGCCACGCTGGACAGTGGAACTACGAGCAGTACTTC
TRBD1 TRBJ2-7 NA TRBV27 CASSSLTTGFDEQYF TGTGCCAGCAGTTCTCTTACGACAGGGTTCGACGAGCAGTACTTC
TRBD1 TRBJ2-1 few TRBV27 CASSPQTGLFIEQFF TGTGCCAGCAGTCCACAGACAGGGCTTTTTATTGAGCAGTTCTTC
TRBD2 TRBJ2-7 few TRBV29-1 CSVVSAGAGEQYF TGCAGCGTTGTATCCGCGGGAGCGGGCGAGCAGTACTTC
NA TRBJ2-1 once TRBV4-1 CASSQPPKAPSSYNEQFF TGCGCCAGCAGCCAGCCGCCAAAGGCACCGAGCTCCTACAATGAGCAGTTCTTC
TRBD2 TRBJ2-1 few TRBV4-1 CASSRQRDKYEQFF TGCGCCAGCTCCCGCCAGCGGGATAAGTATGAGCAGTTCTTC
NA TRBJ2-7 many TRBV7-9 CASSLAGSGAHEQYF TGTGCCAGCAGCTTAGCAGGGTCAGGGGCCCACGAGCAGTACTTC
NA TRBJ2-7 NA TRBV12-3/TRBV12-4 CASRDSYSYEQYF TGTGCCAGCAGGGACAGTTACTCCTACGAGCAGTACTTC
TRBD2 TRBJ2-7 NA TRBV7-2 CASSSSGRGEQYF TGTGCCAGCAGCTCAAGCGGGAGAGGCGAGCAGTACTTC
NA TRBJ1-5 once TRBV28 CASRARQLRGNQPQHF TGTGCCAGCAGAGCCAGACAGCTTCGTGGCAATCAGCCCCAGCATTTT
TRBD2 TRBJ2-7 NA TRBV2 CASDPTGTSGRVRRDEQYF TGTGCCAGCGATCCGACCGGGACTAGCGGGAGAGTAAGGAGGGACGAGCAGTACTTC
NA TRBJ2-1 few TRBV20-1 CSATDNEQFF TGCAGTGCCACTGACAATGAGCAGTTCTTC
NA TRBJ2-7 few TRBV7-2 CASRKTGSPPRVEQYF TGTGCCAGCAGGAAAACCGGGAGCCCTCCTCGGGTCGAGCAGTACTTC
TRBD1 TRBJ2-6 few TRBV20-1 CSARGQGSLGGANVLTF TGCAGTGCTAGAGGACAGGGTAGTCTGGGTGGGGCCAACGTCCTGACTTTC
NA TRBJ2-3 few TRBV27 CASSSPLDLVTQYF TGTGCCAGCAGTTCTCCGTTGGACCTTGTTACGCAGTATTTT
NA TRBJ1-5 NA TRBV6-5 CASSLDGEGQPQHF TGTGCCAGCAGTCTCGACGGGGAGGGTCAGCCCCAGCATTTT
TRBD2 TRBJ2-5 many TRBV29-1 CSVDVSGGMKETQYF TGCAGCGTTGACGTTTCGGGGGGGATGAAAGAGACCCAGTACTTC
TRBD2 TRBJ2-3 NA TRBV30 CAWTLWTSGRADTQYF TGTGCCTGGACTCTATGGACTAGCGGGAGGGCAGATACGCAGTATTTT
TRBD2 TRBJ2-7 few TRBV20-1 CSARGPTGGFYEQYF TGCAGTGCTAGGGGCCCTACGGGAGGGTTTTACGAGCAGTACTTC
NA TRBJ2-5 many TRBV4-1 CASSQDLEETQYF TGCGCCAGCAGCCAAGATCTTGAAGAGACCCAGTACTTC
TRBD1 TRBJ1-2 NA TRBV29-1 CSTGQGGNYGYTF TGCAGCACGGGACAGGGTGGTAACTATGGCTACACCTTC
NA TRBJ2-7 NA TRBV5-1 CASSLVRSPGEQYF TGCGCCAGCAGCTTGGTGCGTTCGCCGGGCGAGCAGTACTTC
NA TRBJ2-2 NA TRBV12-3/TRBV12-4 CASRKREAPGELFF TGTGCCAGCAGGAAGCGAGAGGCCCCCGGGGAGCTGTTTTTT
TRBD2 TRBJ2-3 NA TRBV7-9 CASSIIGTITDTQYF TGTGCCAGCAGCATCATCGGGACTATCACAGATACGCAGTATTTT
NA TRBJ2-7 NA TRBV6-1 CASRYNPGTGLYEQYF TGTGCCAGCAGGTATAACCCAGGGACGGGACTTTACGAGCAGTACTTC
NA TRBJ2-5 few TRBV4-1 CASSQVGPRQETQYF TGCGCCAGCAGCCAAGTCGGCCCCAGGCAAGAGACCCAGTACTTC
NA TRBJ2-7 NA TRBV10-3 CAISETWNEQYF TGTGCCATCAGTGAAACATGGAACGAGCAGTACTTC
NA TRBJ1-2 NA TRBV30 CAWRHTGYTF TGTGCCTGGAGGCACACTGGCTACACCTTC
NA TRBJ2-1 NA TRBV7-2 CASSVYYRVEQFF TGTGCCAGCAGCGTATACTACAGGGTTGAGCAGTTCTTC
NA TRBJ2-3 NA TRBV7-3 CASSCHREPITDTQYF TGTGCCAGCAGCTGCCATCGGGAACCCATCACAGATACGCAGTATTTT
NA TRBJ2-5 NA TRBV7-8 CASSLKGAGEQYF TGTGCCAGCAGCTTAAAGGGGGCGGGAGAGCAGTACTTC
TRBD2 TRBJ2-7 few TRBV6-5 CASSYQREGYEQYF TGTGCCAGCAGTTACCAGCGGGAGGGTTACGAGCAGTACTTC
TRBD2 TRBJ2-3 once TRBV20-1 CSGIPGLAGPGGQYF TGCAGTGGGATACCGGGACTAGCGGGCCCGGGGGGGCAGTATTTT
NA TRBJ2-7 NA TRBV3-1 CASSQGGGTSPYEQYF TGTGCCAGCAGCCAAGGAGGTGGGACCAGCCCCTACGAGCAGTACTTC
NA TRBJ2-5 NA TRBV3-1 CASSQGTVRYF TGTGCCAGCAGCCAAGGGACCGTCCGGTACTTC
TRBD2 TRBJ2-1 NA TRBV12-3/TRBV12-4 CASSRRTSGRFNEQFF TGTGCCAGCAGTAGACGGACTAGCGGGAGGTTTAATGAGCAGTTCTTC
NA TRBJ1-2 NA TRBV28 CASSRAYSANYGYTF TGTGCCAGCAGTCGGGCATACAGCGCTAACTATGGCTACACCTTC
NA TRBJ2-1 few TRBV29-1 CSVIVLASNEQFF TGCAGCGTTATAGTGTTAGCTAGCAATGAGCAGTTCTTC
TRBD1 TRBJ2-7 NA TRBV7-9 CASTGTGIYEQYF TGTGCCAGCACCGGGACAGGGATCTACGAGCAGTACTTC
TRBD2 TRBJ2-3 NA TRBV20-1 CSAPSGNLAGVGGTDTQYF TGCAGTGCTCCCTCGGGAAATCTAGCGGGAGTCGGGGGCACAGATACGCAGTATTTT
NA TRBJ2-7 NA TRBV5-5 CASSLQDFYEQYF TGTGCCAGCAGCTTACAGGACTTCTACGAGCAGTACTTC
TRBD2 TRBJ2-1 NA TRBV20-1 CSARDRERGREQFF TGCAGTGCTAGAGATCGAGAGCGGGGACGGGAGCAGTTCTTC
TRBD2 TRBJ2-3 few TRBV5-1 CASSLAELAGDTQYF TGCGCCAGCAGCTTGGCCGAGCTAGCGGGGGATACGCAGTATTTT
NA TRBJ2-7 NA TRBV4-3 CASSQRRAGYEQYF TGCGCCAGCAGCCAACGCCGAGCGGGCTACGAGCAGTACTTC
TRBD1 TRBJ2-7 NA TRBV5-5 CASSPYRDSEQYF TGTGCCAGCAGCCCATACCGGGACAGCGAGCAGTACTTC
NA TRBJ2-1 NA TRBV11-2 CASSLRGDIYNEQFF TGTGCCAGCAGCTTGAGGGGAGATATCTACAATGAGCAGTTCTTC